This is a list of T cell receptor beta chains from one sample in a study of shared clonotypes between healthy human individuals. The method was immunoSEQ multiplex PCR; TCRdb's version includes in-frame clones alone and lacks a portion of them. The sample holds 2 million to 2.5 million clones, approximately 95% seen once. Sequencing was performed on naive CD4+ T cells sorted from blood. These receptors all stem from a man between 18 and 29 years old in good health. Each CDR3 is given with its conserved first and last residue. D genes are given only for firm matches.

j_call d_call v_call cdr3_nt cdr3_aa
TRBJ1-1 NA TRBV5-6 TGTGCCAGCAGTCGTAGGGTATACACTGAAGCTTTCTTT CASSRRVYTEAFF
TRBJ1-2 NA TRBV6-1 TGTGCCAACGGGGGCGGTCTAAAGGCTAACTATGGCTACACCTTC CANGGGLKANYGYTF
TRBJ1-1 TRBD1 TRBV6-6 TGTGCCAGCAGTGCCGGGACAGGGAAATTGAACACTGAAGCTTTCTTT CASSAGTGKLNTEAFF
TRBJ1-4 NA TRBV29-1 TGCAGCGCACAAGAGAGCGCAGGGGTTAATGAAAAACTGTTTTTT CSAQESAGVNEKLFF
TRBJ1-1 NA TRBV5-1 TGCGCCAGCAGCTTGGACGGCAGGGTCGACACTGAAGCTTTCTTT CASSLDGRVDTEAFF
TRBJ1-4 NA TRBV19 TGTGCCAGTAGTACCCATTTCGGACAGCGGCTTTTT CASSTHFGQRLF
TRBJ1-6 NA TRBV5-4 TGTGCCAGCAGCCCCCGTGGGGGGGGCGCCGGTAATTCACCCCTCCACTTT CASSPRGGGAGNSPLHF
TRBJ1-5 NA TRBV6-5 TGTGCCAGCAGTTCTCATGGTTCGAGCAATCAGCCCCAGCATTTT CASSSHGSSNQPQHF
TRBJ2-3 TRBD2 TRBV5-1 TGCGCCAGCAGCCCGAAACGGACTAGCGGGAGGTTTCTAGGAGATACGCAGTATTTT CASSPKRTSGRFLGDTQYF
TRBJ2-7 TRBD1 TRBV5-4 TGTGCCAGCCAAAGGGACAGGGGGTTCCCCCACGAGCAGTACTTC CASQRDRGFPHEQYF
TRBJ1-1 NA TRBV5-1 TGCGCCAGCATGGCGGGAGGGACTGAAGCTTTCTTT CASMAGGTEAFF
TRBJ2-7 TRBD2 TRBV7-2 TGTGCCAGCAGCTCCTCTCTAGCGGGAGAGTACGAGCAGTACTTC CASSSSLAGEYEQYF
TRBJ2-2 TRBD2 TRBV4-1 TGCGCCAGCAGCCCTAGCGGGAGACCCGGGGAGCTGTTTTTT CASSPSGRPGELFF
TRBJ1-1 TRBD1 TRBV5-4 TGTGCCAGCAGCTTGGGAGCGGGTGGACAGGGAGTTTCGGAAGCTTTCTTT CASSLGAGGQGVSEAFF
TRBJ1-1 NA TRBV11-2 TGTGCCAGCAGCACGAACCGAGGGTCGGGCACTGAAGCTTTCTTT CASSTNRGSGTEAFF
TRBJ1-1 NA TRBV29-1 TGCAGCGTTGAGTTCGGCACTGAAGCTTTCTTT CSVEFGTEAFF
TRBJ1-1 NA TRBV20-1 TGCAGTGCCAGGGACTTTGAAGAAGCTTTCTTT CSARDFEEAFF
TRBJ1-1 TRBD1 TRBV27 TGTGCCAGCAGTTTTGGGACAGGGGGCACTGAAGCTTTCTTT CASSFGTGGTEAFF
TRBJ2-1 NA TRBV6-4 TGTGCCAGCAGCCCACAACAAACAATAAGCTCCTACAATGAGCAGTTCTTC CASSPQQTISSYNEQFF
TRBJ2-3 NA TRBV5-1 TGCGCCAGCAGCCTCGGAGATACGCAGTATTTT CASSLGDTQYF